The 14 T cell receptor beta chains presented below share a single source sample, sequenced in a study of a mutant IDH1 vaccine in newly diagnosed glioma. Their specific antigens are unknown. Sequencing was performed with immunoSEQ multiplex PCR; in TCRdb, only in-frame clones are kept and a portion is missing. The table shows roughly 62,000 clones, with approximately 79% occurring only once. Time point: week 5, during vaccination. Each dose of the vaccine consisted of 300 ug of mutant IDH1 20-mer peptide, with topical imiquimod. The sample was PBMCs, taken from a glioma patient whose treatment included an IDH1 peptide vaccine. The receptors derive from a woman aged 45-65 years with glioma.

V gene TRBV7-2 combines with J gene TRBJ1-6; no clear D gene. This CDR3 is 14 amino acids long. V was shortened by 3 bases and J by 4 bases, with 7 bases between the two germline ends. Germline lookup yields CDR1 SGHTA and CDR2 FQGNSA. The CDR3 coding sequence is TGTGCCAGCAGCTTCACCAGGTATAATTCACCCCTCCACTTT. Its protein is CASSFTRYNSPLHF. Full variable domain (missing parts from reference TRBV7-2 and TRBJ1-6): GAGVSQSPSNKVTEKGKDVELRCDPISGHTALYWYRQSLGQGLEFLIYFQGNSAPDKSGLPSDRFSAERTGGSVSTLTIQRTQQEDSAVYLCASSFTRYNSPLHFGNGTRLTVT.

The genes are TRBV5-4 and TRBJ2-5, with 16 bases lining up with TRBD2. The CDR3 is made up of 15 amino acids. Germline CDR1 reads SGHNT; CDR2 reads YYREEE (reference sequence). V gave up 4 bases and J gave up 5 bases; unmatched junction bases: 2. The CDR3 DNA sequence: TGTGCCAGCAGCCGGGGACTAGCGGGGGGGGAGACCCAGTACTTC. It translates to CASSRGLAGGETQYF.

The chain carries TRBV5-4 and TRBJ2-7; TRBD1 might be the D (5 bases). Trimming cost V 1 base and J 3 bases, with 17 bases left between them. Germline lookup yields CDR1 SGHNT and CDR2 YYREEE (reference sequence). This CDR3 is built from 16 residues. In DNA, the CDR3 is TGTGCCAGCAGCTTGTTGGAAAGCAGGGCCAACTACGAGCAGTACTTC. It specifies CASSLLESRANYEQYF.

The CDR3 nucleotides are TGTGCCAGTAGCGCCACAGGGATGGACACTGAAGCTTTCTTT. It encodes CASSATGMDTEAFF. The chain combines TRBV19 with TRBJ1-1; possible D gene TRBD1, 6 bases. CDR3 length: 14 residues. The V end lost 6 bases, the J end lost 3 bases, and 14 bases lay between the germline ends. Germline assignment: CDR1 LNHDA and CDR2 SQIVND (reference sequence).

The CDR3 reads CASSESTGRYEQYF. CDR3 nucleotide sequence: TGCGCCAGCAGTGAGTCTACAGGGCGGTACGAGCAGTACTTC. The V gene is TRBV10-1, the J gene TRBJ2-7; tentatively, D is TRBD1 (6 bases). There are 14 residues in the CDR3. The V gene lost 0 bases and the J gene lost 4 bases, with 10 bases spanning the gap. CDR1 and CDR2 from the germline V gene are WNHNN and SYGVQD (reference sequence).

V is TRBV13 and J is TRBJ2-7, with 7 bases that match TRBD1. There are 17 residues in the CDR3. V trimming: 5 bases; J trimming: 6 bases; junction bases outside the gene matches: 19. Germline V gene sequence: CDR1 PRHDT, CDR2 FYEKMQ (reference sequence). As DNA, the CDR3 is TGTGCCAGCAGCCCACCCCGCCGGGACAGTAGGTCCGGCGAGCAGTACTTC. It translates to CASSPPRRDSRSGEQYF.

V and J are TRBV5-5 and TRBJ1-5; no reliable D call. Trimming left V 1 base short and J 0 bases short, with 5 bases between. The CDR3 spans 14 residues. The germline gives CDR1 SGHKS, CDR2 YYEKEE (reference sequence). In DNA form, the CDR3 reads TGTGCCAGCAGCTTGCTTTATAGCAATCAGCCCCAGCATTTT. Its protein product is CASSLLYSNQPQHF.

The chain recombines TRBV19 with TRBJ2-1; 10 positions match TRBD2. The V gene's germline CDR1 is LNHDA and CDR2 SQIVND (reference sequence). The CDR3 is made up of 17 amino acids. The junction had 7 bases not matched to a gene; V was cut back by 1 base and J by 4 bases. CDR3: CASSIVKSSGGYNEQFF. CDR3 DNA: TGTGCCAGTAGTATAGTTAAGTCTAGCGGGGGATACAATGAGCAGTTCTTC.

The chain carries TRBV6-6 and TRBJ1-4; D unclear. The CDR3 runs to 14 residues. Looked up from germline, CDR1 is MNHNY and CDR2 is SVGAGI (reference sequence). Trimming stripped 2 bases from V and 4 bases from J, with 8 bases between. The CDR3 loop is CASSYGRSNEKLFF. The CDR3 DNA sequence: TGTGCCAGCAGTTACGGCAGAAGTAATGAAAAACTGTTTTTT.

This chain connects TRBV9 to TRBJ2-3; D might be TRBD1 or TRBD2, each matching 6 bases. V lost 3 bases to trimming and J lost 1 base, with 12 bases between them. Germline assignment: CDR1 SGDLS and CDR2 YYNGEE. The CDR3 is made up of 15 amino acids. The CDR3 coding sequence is TGTGCCAGCAGCGGGGGGGCCTTCGGCACAGATACGCAGTATTTT. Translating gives CASSGGAFGTDTQYF. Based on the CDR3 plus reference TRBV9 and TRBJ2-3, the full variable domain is DSGVTQTPKHLITATGQRVTLRCSPRSGDLSVYWYQQSLDQGLQFLIQYYNGEERAKGNILERFSAQQFPDLHSELNLSSLELGDSALYFCASSGGAFGTDTQYFGPGTRLTVL.

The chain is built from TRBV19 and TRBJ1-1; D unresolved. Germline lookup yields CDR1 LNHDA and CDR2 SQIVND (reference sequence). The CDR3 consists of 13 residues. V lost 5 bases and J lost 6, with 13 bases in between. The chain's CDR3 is CASSGRFGSEAFF. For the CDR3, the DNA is TGTGCCAGTAGTGGGAGGTTTGGCTCTGAAGCTTTCTTT.

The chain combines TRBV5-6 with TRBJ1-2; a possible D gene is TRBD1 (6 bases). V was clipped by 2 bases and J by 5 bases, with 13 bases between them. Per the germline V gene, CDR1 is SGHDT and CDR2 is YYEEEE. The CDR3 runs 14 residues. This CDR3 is CASSFRGGGYGYTF. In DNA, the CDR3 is TGTGCCAGCAGCTTCCGTGGGGGCGGGTATGGCTACACCTTC.

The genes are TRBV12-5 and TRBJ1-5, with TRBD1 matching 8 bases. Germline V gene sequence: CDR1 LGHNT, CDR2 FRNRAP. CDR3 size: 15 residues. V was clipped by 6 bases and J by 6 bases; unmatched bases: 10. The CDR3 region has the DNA TGTGCTAGTGGGACAGACAGGGGTATGGTTCAGCCCCAGCATTTT. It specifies CASGTDRGMVQPQHF.

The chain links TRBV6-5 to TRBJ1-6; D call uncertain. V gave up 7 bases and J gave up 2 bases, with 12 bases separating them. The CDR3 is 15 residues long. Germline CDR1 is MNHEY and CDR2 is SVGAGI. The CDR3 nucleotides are TGTGCCAGCACCCCAGATCAGACCTATAATTCACCCCTCCACTTT. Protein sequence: CASTPDQTYNSPLHF.